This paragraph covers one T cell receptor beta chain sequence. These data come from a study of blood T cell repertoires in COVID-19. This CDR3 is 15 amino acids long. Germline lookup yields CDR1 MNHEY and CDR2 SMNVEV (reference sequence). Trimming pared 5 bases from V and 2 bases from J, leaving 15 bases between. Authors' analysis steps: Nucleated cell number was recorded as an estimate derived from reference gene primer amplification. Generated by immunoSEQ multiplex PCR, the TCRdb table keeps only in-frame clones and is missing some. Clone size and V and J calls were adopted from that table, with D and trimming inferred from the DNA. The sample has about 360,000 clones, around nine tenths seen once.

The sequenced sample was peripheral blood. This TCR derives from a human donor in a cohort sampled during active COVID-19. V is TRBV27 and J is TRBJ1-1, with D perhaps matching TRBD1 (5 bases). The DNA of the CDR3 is TGTGCCAGCAGTGCCCCACCGGGGGGAAACACTGAAGCTTTCTTT. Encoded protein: CASSAPPGGNTEAFF.